This T cell receptor (beta chain) was documented in a study of blood T cell repertoires in COVID-19. Background on the study: Material from acute and convalescent COVID-19 was sourced from the United States, Italy and Spain. In each case, the material was cDNA or gDNA derived from T cells, B-cell-depleted T cells, or PBMCs.

The CDR3 runs 16 residues. Germline V CDR1 and CDR2: MGHRA, YSYEKL. V gave up 1 base and J gave up 0 bases, with 12 bases separating them. A few counts support this clone. Profiling relied on immunoSEQ multiplex PCR, and the TCRdb table lists in-frame clones only, not all of them. Among fewer than 45,000 clones, almost 85% were seen once, and the ten largest hold 11% to 15%. The sequenced material came from peripheral blood. This TCR was recovered from a human donor in a cohort sampled during active COVID-19. The chain is built from TRBV4-1 and TRBJ1-1; the D gene is possibly TRBD1 (5 bases). CDR3 sequence (DNA): TGCGCCAGCAGCCAAGTGATCAGGGCGGTGAACACTGAAGCTTTCTTT. Amino acid sequence: CASSQVIRAVNTEAFF.